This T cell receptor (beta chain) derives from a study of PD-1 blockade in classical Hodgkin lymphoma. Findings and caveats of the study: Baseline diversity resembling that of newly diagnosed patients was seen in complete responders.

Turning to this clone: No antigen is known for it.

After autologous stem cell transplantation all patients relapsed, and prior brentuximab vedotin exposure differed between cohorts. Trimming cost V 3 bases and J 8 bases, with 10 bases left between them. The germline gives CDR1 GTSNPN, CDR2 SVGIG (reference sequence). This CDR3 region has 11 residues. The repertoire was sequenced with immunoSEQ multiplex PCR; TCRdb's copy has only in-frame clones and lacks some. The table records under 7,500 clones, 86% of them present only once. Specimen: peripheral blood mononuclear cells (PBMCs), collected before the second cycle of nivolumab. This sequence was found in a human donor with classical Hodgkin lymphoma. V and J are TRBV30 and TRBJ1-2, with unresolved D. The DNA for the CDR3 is TGTGCCTGGAGCCGACTGGACGGCTACACCTTC. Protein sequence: CAWSRLDGYTF.